Each of the 7 T cell receptor beta chains below was sequenced from the same sample in a study of cytomegalovirus exposure and HLA in healthy donors. The method was immunoSEQ multiplex PCR; TCRdb's version includes in-frame clones alone and lacks a portion of them. The sample carries under 75,000 clones, 90% to 96% recorded once. Sequencing used PBMCs. The receptors were gathered from a woman under 30 in good health and CMV-seronegative.

The rearrangement uses TRBV10-1 and TRBJ2-1; 8 nucleotides line up with TRBD2. In germline, CDR1 is WNHNN, CDR2 SYGVQD (reference sequence). V lost 2 bases and J lost 2; bases outside the gene matches: 8. This CDR3 has 17 residues. The CDR3 DNA reads as TGCGCCAGCAGTGAGGGGGCGGGGGGCGGAACCTACAATGAGCAGTTCTTC. Amino acids: CASSEGAGGGTYNEQFF.

This chain uses TRBV5-4 with TRBJ2-5; TRBD2 might be the D (5 bases). V was pared by 4 bases and J by 1 base, with 17 bases between. Germline CDR1 reads SGHNT; CDR2 reads YYREEE (reference sequence). This CDR3 comprises 16 residues. The DNA for the CDR3 is TGTGCCAGCAGCCAGTTGGGCGGCGGGCCCCAAGAGACCCAGTACTTC. Protein product: CASSQLGGGPQETQYF.

This clone was seen once. The genes are TRBV4-3 and TRBJ2-2; 7 bases line up with TRBD2. Germline V CDR1 and CDR2: LGHNA, YSLEER. The CDR3 totals 17 residues. J lost 4 bases, V lost 0 bases, and 8 bases had no gene match. CDR3 sequence reads: CASSQDAAGAGTGELFF. CDR3 DNA: TGCGCCAGCAGCCAAGATGCTGCGGGAGCTGGCACCGGGGAGCTGTTTTTT.

The chain combines TRBV27 with TRBJ1-5; 8 bases fit TRBD1. V shed 5 bases, J shed 2 bases, and the junction held 11 bases outside the gene matches. CDR1 and CDR2 (germline): MNHEY, SMNVEV (reference sequence). The CDR3 sequence is 17 residues long. The CDR3 here is CASSRHRGVLGNQPQHF. CDR3 nucleotides: TGTGCCAGCAGTCGGCACAGGGGGGTTCTAGGCAATCAGCCCCAGCATTTT.

This chain links TRBV29-1 with TRBJ2-1, with TRBD2 identical over 15 bases. The CDR3 is 13 residues long. Trimming at V came to 5 bases and at J to 15 bases, leaving 8 bases not matched to a gene. CDR1 and CDR2 from the germline V gene are SQVTM and ANQGSEA. Here the CDR3 reads CSVPGLAGGPRFF. In DNA form, the CDR3 reads TGCAGCGTTCCCGGACTAGCGGGAGGGCCTCGGTTCTTC.

This clone was detected once. Here the CDR3 DNA reads TGTGCCAGCAGCCCAGCCCGACTAGCGGACTACAATGAGCAGTTCTTC. Protein product: CASSPARLADYNEQFF. V gene TRBV7-8 combines with J gene TRBJ2-1, with TRBD2 matching 9 bases. The J segment lost 3 bases and the V segment lost 5 bases, leaving 8 bases of the junction unmatched. Germline assignment: CDR1 SGHVS and CDR2 FQNEAQ. This CDR3 has 16 amino acids. The whole variable domain, filled in from reference TRBV7-8 and TRBJ2-1, reads GAGVSQSPRYKVAKRGQDVALRCDPISGHVSLFWYQQALGQGPEFLTYFQNEAQLDKSGLPSDRFFAERPEGSVSTLKIQRTQQEDSAVYLCASSPARLADYNEQFFGPGTRLTVL.

This clone came up once. The gene calls are TRBV28 and TRBJ2-7, with a weak D call TRBD1 (5 bases). The CDR3 is 14 residues long. Trimming took 6 bases from V and 2 from J, leaving 14 bases between them. Germline V lookup: CDR1 MDHEN, CDR2 SYDVKM. The CDR3, as DNA: TGTGCCAGCAGCAACAGGTTGCGGCCCTACGAGCAGTACTTC. Amino acids: CASSNRLRPYEQYF.